This TCR beta chain derives from a study of blood T cell repertoires in COVID-19. Background on the study: The study drew acute and convalescent COVID-19 samples from the United States, Italy and Spain. Sources were T cells, B-cell-depleted T cells, or PBMCs; the material itself was cDNA or gDNA.

Here immunoSEQ multiplex PCR was the method, and the copy in TCRdb shows in-frame clones only, minus some. The data contain roughly 200,000 clones, about nine tenths of them seen just once; the ten biggest clones take up more than 7%. Everyone who took part was about 18 to 90 years old, and they came from about 25 US areas. Participants had their cohort set by participant-reported clinical history. Per germline, CDR1 MNHEY and CDR2 SVGAGI. The V gene end was trimmed by 11 bases and the J gene end by 2 bases; junction bases not matched to a gene: 9. The length of the CDR3 is 14 residues. Sequenced material: PBMCs or T cells enriched from blood (not recorded which). The chain employs TRBV6-5 and TRBJ2-1; 7 bases are shared with TRBD1. This TCR derives from a man younger than 45 in a cohort exposed to, infected with or recovered from COVID-19 (not recorded which). The CDR3 reads CASHGTAAYNEQFF. The CDR3 DNA reads TGTGCCTCCCACGGGACAGCCGCCTACAATGAGCAGTTCTTC.